These 16 T cell receptor beta chains originate from one sample sequenced in a study of T-cell reconstitution after alpha-beta-depleted transplantation in children. The authors prepared the TCRbeta library with unique molecular identifiers. In TCRdb, the PCR reads were re-called with MiXCR into one record per CDR3 protein. Of about 290,000 distinct CDR3 sequences detected, 10% appear once; the ten largest clones hold around 7.5%. The source was PBMCs, collected before TCRalphabeta/CD19-depleted stem cell transplant. Receptors were obtained from a boy younger than two with acute myeloid leukemia, due to receive a stem cell transplant.

The table lists this clonotype with many counts. The chain links TRBV20-1 to TRBJ1-2; TRBD1 aligns across 8 bases. Germline CDR1 DFQATT, CDR2 SNEGSKA (reference sequence). The V segment lost 8 bases and the J segment 2 bases; nucleotides outside the gene matches: 10. CDR3 length: 14 residues. The CDR3 is CSPYWTGHNYGYTF. CDR3 nucleotides: TGCAGTCCCTACTGGACAGGGCACAACTATGGCTACACCTTC.

This clonotype was seen repeatedly, ten times or more. This sequence joins TRBV10-3 and TRBJ2-1; TRBD2 matches 10 bases. The CDR3 has 16 amino acids. V lost 0 bases and J lost 7; bases outside the gene matches: 6. From germline, CDR1 is ENHRY and CDR2 SYGVKD. The CDR3 region is CAISESASGSRNEQFF. The CDR3 DNA reads as TGTGCCATCAGTGAGTCTGCTAGCGGGAGTAGGAATGAGCAGTTCTTC.

About this clonotype: A much larger clone lies a single base off, so this may be a read error. This rearrangement joins TRBV24-1 to TRBJ2-3, with 8 positions matching TRBD1. The germline V gene encodes CDR1 KGHDR and CDR2 SFDVKD. The CDR3 consists of 16 residues. The CDR3 reads CATSDLQGARTNTQYF. CDR3 nucleotides: TGTGCCACCAGTGATTTGCAGGGGGCCCGCACAAATACGCAGTATTTT.

The table lists this clonotype with many counts. The V gene is TRBV21-1, the J gene TRBJ2-7; TRBD2, the D gene given by the table, was not confirmed from the DNA. TRBV21-1 is a pseudogene. CDR3 length equals 17 residues. The CDR3: CASSKALGLAGAHEQYF. CDR3 sequence (DNA): TGTGCCAGCAGCAAAGCCCTCGGACTAGCGGGAGCCCACGAGCAGTACTTC.

This clonotype was seen more than once but under ten times. The rearrangement links TRBV10-3 to TRBJ1-2; no firm D call. The germline gives CDR1 ENHRY, CDR2 SYGVKD. This CDR3 has 14 amino acids. The V end lost 6 bases, the J end lost 8 bases, and 19 bases lay between the germline ends. CDR3 region: CAISPGILYSGYTF. The CDR3 DNA reads as TGTGCCATCAGCCCCGGGATCTTATATTCGGGCTACACCTTC.

Ten or more counts support this clonotype. V and J are TRBV5-1 and TRBJ2-7, with 9 bases fitting TRBD2. The CDR3 consists of 15 residues. Germline CDR1 reads SGHRS; CDR2 reads YFSETQ. Unmatched junction bases numbered 3, after V lost 0 bases and J lost 2 bases. DNA of the CDR3: TGCGCCAGCAGCTTGGAGCTAGCGGGAACCTACGAGCAGTACTTC. It encodes CASSLELAGTYEQYF.

This clonotype was recorded at least ten times. The chain is built from TRBV25-1 and TRBJ2-2; maybe TRBD1 (5 bases). Germline V lookup: CDR1 MGHDK, CDR2 SYGVNS. This CDR3 is 11 amino acids long. V shed 8 bases and J shed 7 bases, with 8 bases lying between them. CDR3 loop: CASGAGGELFF. The CDR3 DNA sequence: TGTGCCAGCGGGGCTGGCGGGGAGCTGTTTTTT.

This clonotype has ten or more counts. The chain carries TRBV12-3 or TRBV12-4 and TRBJ2-3; 13 nucleotides match TRBD2. The CDR3 runs 14 residues. Trimming cost V 7 bases and J 6 bases; bases outside gene matches: 4. For the CDR3, the DNA is TGTGCCAGCACCTTGACTAGCGGGGGGGATACGCAGTATTTT. It translates to CASTLTSGGDTQYF.

This clonotype was detected ten times or more. The chain recombines TRBV4-3 with TRBJ2-2; 9 nucleotides align to TRBD2. The CDR3 runs 16 residues. The germline V gene encodes CDR1 LGHNA and CDR2 YSLEER. Trimming removed 0 bases from V and 5 bases from J; junction bases left unmatched: 4. The DNA for the CDR3 is TGCGCCAGCAGCCAAGATAGCGGGGGCGCGACCGGGGAGCTGTTTTTT. Protein sequence: CASSQDSGGATGELFF.

The table lists this clonotype with many counts. V is TRBV12-3 or TRBV12-4 and J is TRBJ2-1; tentatively, D is TRBD1 or TRBD2 (5 bases each). V was clipped by 3 bases and J by 6 bases, with 12 bases between them. The CDR3 has 14 residues. The CDR3 DNA follows: TGTGCCAGCAGTTTGCCCCCGGGGCGCAATGAGCAGTTCTTC. This sequence encodes CASSLPPGRNEQFF.

The rearrangement uses TRBV20-1 and TRBJ1-6; the D is unclear. This CDR3 comprises 11 residues. Germline CDR1 DFQATT, CDR2 SNEGSKA (reference sequence). Deletions cut 5 bases from V and 12 bases from J, with 11 bases between. The CDR3 loop is CSADKGEPLHF. The CDR3 DNA reads TGCAGTGCTGACAAGGGAGAACCCCTCCACTTT.

This clonotype was seen only a few times. The chain uses TRBV27 and TRBJ2-5; TRBD1 or TRBD2 may be the D gene (7 bases each). V lost 8 bases and J lost 4, with 23 bases in between. Per the germline V gene, CDR1 is MNHEY and CDR2 is SMNVEV (reference sequence). CDR3 size: 16 residues. The CDR3 DNA reads TGTGCCAGCCGTGTTGTAGCGGGTCAGGGGGGAGAGACCCAGTACTTC. It specifies CASRVVAGQGGETQYF.

The chain carries TRBV7-2 and TRBJ2-3; D is perhaps TRBD1 (6 bases). This CDR3 comprises 16 residues. Germline CDR1 reads SGHTA; CDR2 reads FQGNSA. Trimming removed 2 bases at V and 3 bases at J, with 15 bases between. This chain's CDR3 is CASSLRAGAQTDTQYF. As DNA, the CDR3 is TGTGCCAGCAGCTTAAGGGCAGGGGCGCAGACAGATACGCAGTATTTT.

The chain employs TRBV6-5 and TRBJ1-5; tentatively, D is TRBD1 (6 bases). Germline CDR1 is MNHEY and CDR2 is SVGAGI. V lost 6 bases and J 5 bases, leaving 17 bases between the germline ends. CDR3 length equals 15 residues. The CDR3 DNA sequence: TGTGCCAGCAGCCGGGTTGGGACACCTCATCAGCCCCAGCATTTT. Translated, it gives CASSRVGTPHQPQHF.

The chain employs TRBV3-1 and TRBJ2-7, with 7 bases aligning to TRBD1. CDR3 length: 16 residues. V was clipped by 5 bases and J by 3 bases; unmatched bases: 13. Germline V lookup: CDR1 LGHDT, CDR2 YNNKEL (reference sequence). As DNA, the CDR3 is TGTGCCAGCAGCGATAATTCCCGGACAGGACTCTACGAGCAGTACTTC. Translating gives CASSDNSRTGLYEQYF.

This clonotype was seen only a few times. V is TRBV2 and J is TRBJ1-4; 7 positions match TRBD1. This CDR3 spans 12 amino acids. Germline loops: CDR1 SNHLY, CDR2 FYNNEI. Trimming took 9 bases from V and 5 from J; bases not matched to a gene: 3. The CDR3, as DNA: TGTGCCAGACAGGGGAGGAATGAAAAACTGTTTTTT. Its translation is CARQGRNEKLFF.